The 24 T cell receptor beta chains below all came from one sample that was sequenced in a study of blood T cells in healthy people across ages. The authors ran a second PCR of 7 to 11 cycles using a sample-barcoded 5' primer and a J-beta primer mix. TCRdb reprocessed the 5' RACE reads via MiXCR and lists one record per CDR3 protein. The sample holds hundreds of thousands of distinct CDR3 sequences, around 50% seen once. The material sequenced was blood. Receptors were obtained from a woman of 80 years or more in good health.

A word on this clonotype: One junction end disagrees with the germline gene, perhaps due to a read error. This chain joins TRBV7-2 and TRBJ2-1, with TRBD1 as a possible D gene (6 bases). Germline-derived CDR1 and CDR2 are SGHTA and FQGNSA. The CDR3 runs 15 residues. CDR3 in amino acids: CASSFQTGTGYEQFF. The CDR3, as DNA: TGCGCCAGCAGCTTCCAGACAGGTACGGGCTATGAGCAGTTCTTC.

There are many counts of this clonotype. The V gene is TRBV28, the J gene TRBJ2-3; TRBD2 might be the D (6 bases). Trimming left V 6 bases short and J 3 bases short, with 10 bases between. The CDR3 runs 13 residues. CDR1 is MDHEN and CDR2 is SYDVKM in the germline V gene. CDR3 region: CASRLTSTDTQYF. CDR3 nucleotides: TGTGCCAGCAGACTGACTAGTACAGATACGCAGTATTTT.

The J gene is TRBJ2-7, the V gene TRBV12-3 or TRBV12-4; no firm D call. CDR3 length: 12 residues. Trimming shortened V by 3 bases and J by 2 bases, and 5 bases separated the two germline ends. The CDR3 DNA reads as TGTGCCAGCAGTTTCGTTCCCTACGAGCAGTACTTC. Translated: CASSFVPYEQYF.

The chain carries TRBV12-3 or TRBV12-4 and TRBJ2-7; 9 bases are shared with TRBD1. Trimming cost V 6 bases and J 2 bases; bases outside gene matches: 8. The CDR3 totals 15 residues. The chain's CDR3 is CASSYGQGRPYEQYF. CDR3 nucleotide sequence: TGTGCCAGCAGCTACGGACAGGGGCGACCCTACGAGCAGTACTTC.

This rearrangement joins TRBV2 to TRBJ2-3; weak D call: TRBD1 (6 bases). The germline CDR1 and CDR2 sequences are SNHLY and FYNNEI. This CDR3 has 14 amino acids. V was shortened by 3 bases and J by 1 base, with 8 bases between the two germline ends. CDR3 in amino acids: CASSETGRTDTQYF. CDR3 sequence (DNA): TGTGCCAGCAGTGAGACAGGCCGCACAGATACGCAGTATTTT.

This clonotype was seen a handful of times. The chain has TRBV5-1 and TRBJ2-1; D is tentatively TRBD1 or TRBD2 (5 bases each). With 5 bases removed from V and 0 bases from J, the gap between germline ends came to 12 bases. Looked up from germline, CDR1 is SGHRS and CDR2 is YFSETQ. The CDR3 length is 15 residues. The CDR3 loop is CASSWDPSSYNEQFF. The CDR3 DNA reads as TGCGCCAGCAGTTGGGACCCAAGCTCCTACAATGAGCAGTTCTTC.

V is TRBV20-1 and J is TRBJ2-7; 9 nucleotides line up with TRBD1. CDR1 and CDR2 from the germline V gene are DFQATT and SNEGSKA (reference sequence). V lost 4 bases, J lost 0 bases, and 7 bases stayed unmatched. This CDR3 has 15 residues. CDR3 sequence: CSATTPDRGSYEQYF. In DNA, the CDR3 is TGCAGTGCTACCACACCGGACAGGGGCTCCTACGAGCAGTACTTC.

The chain uses TRBV29-1 and TRBJ1-4; 9 nucleotides line up with TRBD1. CDR3 length equals 13 residues. J was trimmed by 6 bases and V by 6 bases; bases with no gene match: 5. The V gene's germline CDR1 is SQVTM and CDR2 ANQGSEA. For the CDR3, the DNA is TGCAGCGTCCGGACAGGGGAACATGAAAAACTGTTTTTT. Translation gives CSVRTGEHEKLFF.

The rearrangement links TRBV10-3 to TRBJ2-5; D is perhaps TRBD2 (6 bases). TRBJ2-7 matches the DNA end more closely, so the J call is doubtful. Looked up from germline, CDR1 is ENHRY and CDR2 is SYGVKD. This CDR3 region has 12 residues. CDR3 amino acids: CATEGGGNEQYF. DNA of the CDR3: TGTGCCACCGAGGGAGGAGGGAACGAGCAGTACTTC.

This clonotype was detected many times. This sequence joins TRBV29-1 and TRBJ1-1, with unresolved D. V was pared by 7 bases and J by 6 bases, with 12 bases between. Germline CDR1 is SQVTM and CDR2 is ANQGSEA. This CDR3 spans 11 amino acids. The CDR3 reads CSAGQTAEAFF. Written as DNA, the CDR3 is TGCAGCGCCGGGCAAACCGCTGAAGCTTTCTTT.

The sample holds one count of this clonotype. J is TRBJ2-3 and V is TRBV6-2 or TRBV6-3, with D unclear. Looked up from germline, CDR1 is MNHEY and CDR2 is SVGEGT. The CDR3 runs to 12 residues. Trimming shortened V by 5 bases and J by 6 bases, and 9 bases separated the two germline ends. DNA of the CDR3: TGTGCCAGCAGTAACTATGGGGATACGCAGTATTTT. This codes for CASSNYGDTQYF.

As concerns this clonotype: A much more abundant neighbour one base away suggests this may be a read error. The chain couples TRBV28 to TRBJ2-5; D is ambiguous. The J call may be faulty, since TRBJ2-7 better matches the DNA end. Germline V gene data show CDR1 as MDHEN and CDR2 as SYDVKM. This CDR3 contains 13 residues. CDR3 protein: CASSRSPPYEQYF. CDR3 bases: TGTGCCAGCAGTAGGTCCCCACCCTACGAGCAGTACTTC.

This clonotype has ten or more counts. The rearrangement links TRBV29-1 to TRBJ2-1; 7 nucleotides line up with TRBD1. The germline V gene encodes CDR1 SQVTM and CDR2 ANQGSEA. V gave up 5 bases and J gave up 4 bases; unmatched junction bases: 5. CDR3 length equals 13 residues. The chain's CDR3 is CSVLGQAYNEQFF. The DNA for the CDR3 is TGCAGCGTTCTTGGACAGGCTTACAATGAGCAGTTCTTC.

As concerns this clonotype: At one end the junction does not follow the germline gene, possibly because of a read error. The J gene is TRBJ2-1, the V gene TRBV4-2; the D gene is possibly TRBD2 (6 bases). Germline CDR1 LGHNA, CDR2 YNFKEQ. This CDR3 is 15 amino acids long. CDR3 sequence reads: CASSPGGSSYKEQFF. The DNA of the CDR3 is TGTGCCAGCAGTCCTGGGGGGAGCTCCTACAAGGAGCAGTTCTTC.

The table lists this clonotype with many counts. The chain recombines TRBV18 with TRBJ2-3; either TRBD1 or TRBD2 may supply D (5 bases each). Germline assignment: CDR1 KGHSH and CDR2 LQKENI. This CDR3 is 16 amino acids long. Trimming took 5 bases from V and 1 from J, leaving 16 bases between them. CDR3 sequence: CASSVLMGDGTDTQYF. CDR3 sequence (DNA): TGTGCCAGCTCAGTTCTGATGGGGGACGGCACAGATACGCAGTATTTT. The variable domain in full, completed from reference TRBV18 and TRBJ2-3, reads NAGVMQNPRHLVRRRGQEARLRCSPMKGHSHVYWYRQLPEEGLKFMVYLQKENIIDESGMPKERFSAEFPKEGPSILRIQQVVRGDSAAYFCASSVLMGDGTDTQYFGPGTRLTVL.

With regard to this clonotype: A read error may be the cause here, since a much bigger clone is one base away. The chain employs TRBV5-1 and TRBJ2-7; the D is unclear. CDR1 and CDR2 (germline): SGHRS, YFSETQ. This CDR3 has 13 residues. Written as DNA, the CDR3 is TGCGCCAGCAGCCCCGGAAAGAGTTACGAGCGGTACTTC. Translation: CASSPGKSYERYF.

This clonotype was observed a few times. The rearrangement links TRBV14 to TRBJ2-5; D gene uncertain. V lost 1 base, J lost 10 bases, and 7 bases lay in between. The CDR3 has 11 amino acids. Per the germline V gene, CDR1 is SGHDN and CDR2 is FVKESK. The CDR3 DNA sequence: TGTGCCAGCAGCCAAGGAGGCCTCCAGTACTTC. Protein sequence: CASSQGGLQYF. The full variable domain, rest sourced from reference TRBV14 and TRBJ2-5, is EAGVTQFPSHSVIEKGQTVTLRCDPISGHDNLYWYRRVMGKEIKFLLHFVKESKQDESGMPNNRFLAERTGGTYSTLKVQPAELEDSGVYFCASSQGGLQYFGPGTRLLVL.

CDR3 sequence: CASSQGTGVNEQFF. The CDR3 region has the DNA TGCGCCAGCAGCCAAGGGACAGGGGTTAATGAGCAGTTCTTC. The chain couples TRBV4-3 to TRBJ2-1, with 9 bases matching TRBD1. V lost 1 base and J lost 7; bases outside the gene matches: 2. This CDR3 comprises 14 residues. Germline V gives CDR1 LGHNA, CDR2 YSLEER.

This clonotype was counted only a few times. The CDR3 reads CASSGLGDTQYF. Here the CDR3 DNA reads TGTGCCAGCAGTGGTCTGGGAGATACGCAGTATTTT. The rearrangement uses TRBV9 and TRBJ2-3; D gene unclear. V lost 5 bases and J 5 bases, leaving 9 bases between the germline ends. The CDR3 consists of 12 residues. Germline CDR1 SGDLS, CDR2 YYNGEE.

The V call is TRBV7-2, the J call TRBJ1-1, with D possibly matching TRBD1 (5 bases). The CDR3 length is 14 residues. Germline CDR1 is SGHTA and CDR2 is FQGNSA. The V gene lost 4 bases and the J gene lost 0 bases, with 9 bases spanning the gap. The CDR3 reads CASSSQELNTEAFF. CDR3 nucleotide sequence: TGTGCCAGCAGCTCACAGGAGCTGAACACTGAAGCTTTCTTT.

The genes are TRBV27 and TRBJ1-5; D gene unclear. CDR3 length: 15 residues. V lost 4 bases and J lost 0, with 10 bases in between. Germline assignment: CDR1 MNHEY and CDR2 SMNVEV (reference sequence). Here the CDR3 DNA reads TGTGCCAGCAGTTATGGGCCCTATAGCAATCAGCCCCAGCATTTT. This sequence encodes CASSYGPYSNQPQHF.

About this clonotype: Just one base apart from a much larger clone, this may be a read error. The chain links TRBV29-1 to TRBJ2-7; TRBD2 matches 7 bases. Germline assignment: CDR1 SQVTM and CDR2 ANQGSEA. V shed 4 bases and J 2 bases; nucleotides not matched to a gene: 8. CDR3 length: 14 residues. The CDR3: CSVGLRESPYEQYF. CDR3 in DNA: TGCAGCGTTGGATTGCGGGAGAGCCCCTACGAGCAGTACTTC.

The rearrangement uses TRBV5-1 and TRBJ2-4; 7 bases map to TRBD1. Germline CDR1 reads SGHRS; CDR2 reads YFSETQ. This CDR3 has 14 residues. J lost 13 bases, V lost 0 bases, and 10 bases had no gene match. CDR3 bases: TGCGCCAGCAGCTTGGGTGACAGGGTAAGAGAGCAGTACTTC. It yields the protein CASSLGDRVREQYF.

The chain carries TRBV11-2 and TRBJ2-1; D gene ambiguous. Germline assignment: CDR1 SGHAT and CDR2 FQNNGV. Trimming cost V 6 bases and J 4 bases, with 13 bases left between them. CDR3 size: 14 residues. The CDR3 region has the DNA TGTGCCAGCAGGCCCATAAGGAGTTACAATGAGCAGTTCTTC. It codes for CASRPIRSYNEQFF.